This T cell receptor beta chain was documented in a study of T cells in Graves' hyperthyroidism and ophthalmopathy. Overall study context: Once the initial diagnosis was made, peripheral blood was obtained before any treatment.

Study results and caveats: Blood samples included most of the expanded thyroid clonotypes exceeding 0.001. Prediction of ophthalmopathy progression came a median around 6.5 months pre-onset.

Out of roughly 9.1 ml of fresh peripheral blood came the PBMCs. The CDR3 sequence is 15 residues long. Trimming at V came to 1 base and at J to 5 bases, leaving 7 bases not matched to a gene. Looked up from germline, CDR1 is SEHNR and CDR2 is FQNEAQ (reference sequence). This clonotype occurred a few times. What it binds is unknown. Regions amplified from RNA transcripts were the TCR beta CDR3 regions. HTBI primers were the set used in a first-round RT-PCR of the TCR CDR3. TCRdb passed the multiplex PCR reads through MiXCR, listing each CDR3 protein once. The sample includes fewer than 450,000 distinct CDR3 sequences, about a sixth of them seen just once.

This receptor was identified in a woman between 25 and 40 years old with Graves' hyperthyroidism that later progressed to Graves' ophthalmopathy. The sample comprised blood. The chain has TRBV7-9 and TRBJ2-7; 8 bases are a match to TRBD1. The CDR3 here is CASSLVLRGQNEQYF. The CDR3 nucleotides read TGTGCCAGCAGCTTAGTCCTCAGGGGGCAGAACGAGCAGTACTTC.